The entry below gives a single TCR beta chain sequence along with its context. The data originate from a study of T cell repertoires in cytomegalovirus infection. Via MiXCR, TCRdb re-called the reads, giving one row per CDR3 protein. The sample yields roughly 500,000 distinct CDR3 sequences, around 11% seen once. This clonotype was sampled from a human donor in good health (CMV status not recorded). Some clones in this sample may be carry-over from other donors' samples. Sequenced input: PBMCs.

In nucleotides, the CDR3 is TGTGCCAGCACCAAAACAAGAAACACTGAAGCTTTCTTT. Translated: CASTKTRNTEAFF. This chain joins TRBV12-3 or TRBV12-4 and TRBJ1-1, with D uncertain. The ends were cut back, 7 bases at V and 2 bases at J, with 11 bases in the middle. The CDR3 has 13 amino acids.